This TCR beta chain appears in the sequencing data of a study of identical twins. Overall study results and limits: Insertions were fewer in abundant cord blood beta clonotypes, whereas memory repertoires showed none of this pattern.

TCRdb processed the 5' RACE reads anew with MiXCR; each CDR3 protein has one entry. Found here are 1,800,000 or so distinct CDR3 sequences, roughly 35% of them singletons; the top ten hold less than 0.35%. Remarks on this clonotype: The antigen is undetermined.

The CDR3 runs to 14 residues. V lost 2 bases to trimming and J lost 1 base, with 9 bases between them. The germline V gene has CDR1 MNHNY and CDR2 SVGAGI (reference sequence). The specimen sequenced was cord blood. This chain links TRBV6-6 with TRBJ2-7; D is ambiguous. This receptor was taken from a newborn girl in good health. CDR3 sequence: CASSYGVRSYEQYF. The CDR3 DNA follows: TGTGCCAGCAGTTACGGTGTTCGGTCCTACGAGCAGTACTTC.